This T cell receptor (beta chain) was recorded in a study of blood T cell repertoires in COVID-19. About the research overall: The samples span acute and convalescent COVID-19 from the United States, Italy and Spain.

Only a few counts were recorded for this clone. Original handling: Counts of nucleated cells, estimated from reference gene primer amplification, were obtained. Sequencing used immunoSEQ multiplex PCR; TCRdb keeps in-frame clones, though not all of them. That table is the source of V, J and clone size, and D and trimming were worked out from the DNA. The sample comprises about 210,000 clones, roughly 86% of which are singletons, and approximately 12% rests with the top ten. The receptor was isolated from a woman aged 40 to 50 with acute or convalescent COVID-19. The sequenced material came from peripheral blood.

The CDR3 nucleotides are TGTGCCAGCAGTGATGGGACAGTCGTCACCGGGGAGCTGTTTTTT. Translation: CASSDGTVVTGELFF. V and J are TRBV2 and TRBJ2-2, with 7 bases fitting TRBD1. Germline values: CDR1 SNHLY, CDR2 FYNNEI. The CDR3 has 15 amino acids. Unmatched junction bases numbered 5, after V lost 3 bases and J lost 4 bases.